Given below is one T cell receptor (beta chain) in context. Its antigen is unidentified. This entry belongs to a study of T cells expressing NK-cell markers. Study as a whole: CD3+CD56+NKG2C+, CD3+CD56+NKG2C- and CD3+CD56-NKG2C+ T cells, once sorted, supplied the TCR beta repertoires.

The CDR3 has 13 residues. Germline V gene data show CDR1 as SGDLS and CDR2 as YYNGEE. TCRdb reprocessed the 5' RACE reads and reports one entry per CDR3 protein, with no DNA. This listing includes some 410,000 distinct CDR3 sequences. Study-wide results and limits: Also leading the CD3+CD56-NKG2C+ fraction in a handful of donors were these clonotypes. The dominant NKG2C+ clonotypes represented about 1.0-7.5% of CD8+ T cells in six donors.

The source material was blood T cells: a sorted CD56 or NKG2C T cell subset, CD4+ or CD8+ T cells, or bulk PBMC T cells (not recorded which). The chain has TRBV9 and TRBJ2-7; TCRdb names TRBD1, which stays unverified in the absence of DNA. The sequence was collected from a woman between 18 and 70 years old in good health. CDR3 sequence: CASSRGLAYEQYF.